A single sample is the source of the 18 T cell receptor beta chains below, sequenced in a study of T cells expressing NK-cell markers. Each CDR3 protein gets one entry in TCRdb, which reprocessed the 5' RACE reads and gives no DNA. The repertoire table contains roughly 350,000 distinct CDR3 sequences. What was sequenced was blood T cells: a sorted CD56 or NKG2C T cell subset, CD4+ or CD8+ T cells, or bulk PBMC T cells (not recorded which). The receptors shown here come from a man aged 18-75 years in good health.

The chain employs TRBV12-3 or TRBV12-4 and TRBJ2-2; TCRdb returns TRBD2, unconfirmable since there is no DNA. This CDR3 region has 16 residues. The CDR3 sequence is CASSPYPPGLTGELFF.

The genes are TRBV12-5 and TRBJ2-1; lacking DNA, the TRBD2 call made by TCRdb goes unchecked. There are 20 residues in the CDR3. CDR1 and CDR2 from the germline V gene are LGHNT and FRNRAP. CDR3 region: CASGLREGKVVGDWDNEQFF.

The rearrangement uses TRBV12-3 or TRBV12-4 and TRBJ1-2; TCRdb outputs TRBD1, but without DNA this stays unchecked. The CDR3 has 16 residues. CDR3 in amino acids: CASSFLRGTGGYGYTF.

The V gene is TRBV7-2, the J gene TRBJ1-2. There are 14 residues in the CDR3. CDR1 SGHTA and CDR2 FQGNSA come from the germline V gene. The CDR3 reads CASSLGAKVRGYTF. Looking up the rest from reference TRBV7-2 and TRBJ1-2 gives the full variable domain: GAGVSQSPSNKVTEKGKDVELRCDPISGHTALYWYRQSLGQGLEFLIYFQGNSAPDKSGLPSDRFSAERTGGSVSTLTIQRTQQEDSAVYLCASSLGAKVRGYTFGSGTRLTVV.

CDR3: CASTWGGKRTDTQYF. The chain combines TRBV7-9 with TRBJ2-3; TCRdb selects TRBD1, and the lack of DNA leaves this call unchecked. From germline, CDR1 is SEHNR and CDR2 FQNEAQ (reference sequence). The CDR3 has 15 amino acids.

This rearrangement joins TRBV20-1 to TRBJ1-2; checking the TCRdb D call of TRBD1 is not possible without DNA. Germline CDR1 DFQATT, CDR2 SNEGSKA (reference sequence). The CDR3 contains 12 residues. The CDR3 sequence is CSVKTGPYGYTF.

V gene TRBV4-1 combines with J gene TRBJ2-2; TCRdb lists TRBD2, though no DNA is available to test this call. This CDR3 has 16 amino acids. CDR1 MGHRA and CDR2 YSYEKL come from the germline V gene. CDR3: CASSLLWRGDTGELFF.

The genes are TRBV12-3 or TRBV12-4 and TRBJ1-3. The CDR3 runs 11 residues. This CDR3 is CASSLVDTIYF.

The chain is built from TRBV11-2 and TRBJ2-1; with no DNA, the TCRdb D assignment of TRBD2 cannot be verified. CDR1 is SGHAT and CDR2 is FQNNGV in the germline V gene. The CDR3 is made up of 14 amino acids. The CDR3 is CASRSSGYYNEQFF.

This chain joins TRBV7-6 and TRBJ2-3; TCRdb gives TRBD1 as the D gene, but with no DNA this cannot be confirmed. The CDR3 contains 14 residues. The germline CDR1 and CDR2 sequences are SGHVS and FNYEAQ. CDR3: CASGDRGFTDTQYF.

The CDR3 region is CASSEGGRNTEAFF. The rearrangement uses TRBV25-1 and TRBJ1-1; TCRdb returns TRBD1, unconfirmable since there is no DNA. Germline loops: CDR1 MGHDK, CDR2 SYGVNS. The CDR3 loop spans 14 amino acids. The variable domain in full, with the rest retrieved from reference TRBV25-1 and TRBJ1-1, is EADIYQTPRYLVIGTGKKITLECSQTMGHDKMYWYQQDPGMELHLIHYSYGVNSTEKGDLSSESTVSRIRTEHFPLTLESARPSHTSQYLCASSEGGRNTEAFFGQGTRLTVV.

The gene calls are TRBV6-5 and TRBJ1-5. Germline V gene sequence: CDR1 MNHEY, CDR2 SVGAGI. CDR3 length: 16 amino acids. The CDR3 loop is CASSYSGAYSNQPQHF.

The rearrangement links TRBV6-2 or TRBV6-3 to TRBJ1-5; the TRBD1 assignment by TCRdb is unverifiable without DNA. CDR1 MNHEY and CDR2 SVGEGT come from the germline V gene. The CDR3 runs to 15 residues. Here the CDR3 reads CASSSRGDRVQPQHF.

V gene TRBV7-8 combines with J gene TRBJ2-3; with no DNA, the TCRdb D assignment of TRBD1 cannot be verified. This CDR3 comprises 17 residues. Germline V gene data show CDR1 as SGHVS and CDR2 as FQNEAQ. This CDR3 reads CASSLAFREPTGGTQYF.

The rearrangement links TRBV6-1 to TRBJ1-6. This CDR3 is 15 amino acids long. The germline CDR1 and CDR2 sequences are MNHNS and SASEGT. The CDR3 here is CASSEARASNSPLHF.

The chain uses TRBV7-9 and TRBJ1-3; TCRdb picks TRBD1, but there is no DNA to check that call. Germline lookup yields CDR1 SEHNR and CDR2 FQNEAQ (reference sequence). The CDR3 has 16 amino acids. CDR3: CASSSRDRGPGNTIYF.

This chain connects TRBV27 to TRBJ2-7. CDR3 length: 13 amino acids. Germline V gene sequence: CDR1 MNHEY, CDR2 SMNVEV (reference sequence). CDR3 sequence reads: CASRVRQGYEQYF.

The V gene is TRBV5-5, the J gene TRBJ2-3; as DNA is missing, the TRBD1 call by TCRdb cannot be tested. The CDR3 has 17 residues. The germline gives CDR1 SGHKS, CDR2 YYEKEE (reference sequence). The CDR3 loop is CASSLAPAGGKADTQYF.